This TCR beta chain stems from a study of beta chain features in type 1 diabetes. CDR1 is SGHRS, CDR2 YFSETQ, per germline. CDR3 length: 14 amino acids. V lost 3 bases and J 2 bases, leaving 10 bases between the germline ends. Every bit of the isolated RNA underwent reverse transcription, so sequencing read expressed TCRB transcripts. Measured with immunoSEQ multiplex PCR; TCRdb has only the in-frame clones, and not every one. The repertoire includes hundreds of thousands of clones, over 12% of them detected once, and approximately 0.039% sits in the top ten. This clone turned up a few times. Antigen specificity is unknown. Study observations and caveats: TCRB CDR3s were moderately but significantly shorter in Type 1 diabetes patients in all four CD4+ subsets.

Sequenced material: naive CD4+ T cells from blood. The chain uses TRBV5-1 and TRBJ2-3; D is unresolved. This clonotype was sampled from a man between 18 and 29 years old with type 1 diabetes. In DNA, the CDR3 is TGCGCCAGCAGCTCCGGCATATACACAGATACGCAGTATTTT. This sequence encodes CASSSGIYTDTQYF. Complete variable domain (other parts from reference TRBV5-1 and TRBJ2-3): KAGVTQTPRYLIKTRGQQVTLSCSPISGHRSVSWYQQTPGQGLQFLFEYFSETQRNKGNFPGRFSGRQFSNSRSEMNVSTLELGDSALYLCASSSGIYTDTQYFGPGTRLTVL.